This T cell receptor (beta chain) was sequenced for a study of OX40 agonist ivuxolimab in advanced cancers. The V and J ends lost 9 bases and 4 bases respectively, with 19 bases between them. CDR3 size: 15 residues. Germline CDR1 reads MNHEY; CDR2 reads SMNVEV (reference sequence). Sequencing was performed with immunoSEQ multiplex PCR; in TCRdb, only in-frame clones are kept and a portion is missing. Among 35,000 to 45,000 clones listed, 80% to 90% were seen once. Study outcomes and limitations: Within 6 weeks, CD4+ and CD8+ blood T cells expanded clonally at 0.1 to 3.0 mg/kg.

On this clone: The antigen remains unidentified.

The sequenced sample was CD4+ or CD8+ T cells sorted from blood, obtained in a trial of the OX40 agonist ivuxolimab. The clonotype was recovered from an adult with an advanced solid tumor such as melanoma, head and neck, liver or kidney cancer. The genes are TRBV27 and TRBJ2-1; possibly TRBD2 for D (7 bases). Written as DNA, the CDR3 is TGTGCCAGTCGGGCGGGGGCTGCTTCTTACAATGAGCAGTTCTTC. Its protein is CASRAGAASYNEQFF.